This T cell receptor (beta chain) appears in the sequencing data of a study of blood T cells in healthy people across ages. Study-wide results and caveats: Unsorted PBMC material precluded a definitive naive versus antigen-experienced comparison.

This CDR3 contains 17 residues. Germline V gene data show CDR1 as LGHDT and CDR2 as YNNKEL (reference sequence). PCR was performed a second time for about 6 to 11 cycles using a sample-barcoded 5' primer and a J-beta primer mix. One entry per CDR3 protein, called by TCRdb with MiXCR from the 5' RACE reads. The sample has more than 1 million distinct CDR3 sequences; 35% to 55% are singletons. Extractions gave at least 5 micrograms of total RNA per sample. To note about this clonotype: Its antigen is not known. Possible read error: a much larger clone is one base away.

The specimen sequenced was blood. The TCR was taken from a woman in her sixties in good health. The chain is built from TRBV3-1 and TRBJ2-7; possible D gene TRBD2, 5 bases. CDR3 protein: CASSQEVGLADSCEQYF. Written as DNA, the CDR3 is TGTGCCAGCAGCCAAGAGGTAGGGCTAGCCGACTCCTGCGAGCAGTACTTC.